Shown below are 19 T cell receptor beta chains from a single sample sequenced in a study of T-cell reconstitution after alpha-beta-depleted transplantation in children. Library preparation (for TCRbeta) was performed with unique molecular identifiers. TCRdb analysed the PCR reads with MiXCR anew, one entry per CDR3 protein. The data contain over 150,000 distinct CDR3 sequences, 14% to 15% of them seen just once; the ten biggest clones take up 13%. This material consisted of PBMCs from the stem cell graft donor, taken from the stem cell graft. The receptor set was obtained from a human donor who donated a stem cell graft to a child with acute lymphoblastic leukemia.

At least ten counts were recorded for this clonotype. V and J are TRBV5-1 and TRBJ2-3, with a weak D call TRBD2 (5 bases). The germline V and J ends were trimmed by 0 bases and 6 bases, with 11 bases remaining between them. This CDR3 has 14 residues. The germline CDR1 and CDR2 sequences are SGHRS and YFSETQ. This chain's CDR3 is CASSLVSGGDTQYF. The CDR3 coding sequence is TGCGCCAGCAGCTTGGTTAGTGGCGGGGATACGCAGTATTTT.

As regards this clonotype: A much larger clone lies one base from this, so it may be a read error. The chain carries TRBV5-1 and TRBJ2-7; D is unclear. V was clipped by 7 bases and J by 3 bases, with 17 bases between them. Germline V gene lookup returns CDR1 SGHRS and CDR2 YFSETQ. The CDR3 extends over 14 amino acids. Here the CDR3 DNA reads TGCGCCAGCCGTACACGGTTAACCGACTACGAGCAGTACTTC. Its translation is CASRTRLTDYEQYF.

This clonotype was detected ten times or more. The V gene is TRBV20-1, the J gene TRBJ1-4; 9 nucleotides agree with TRBD1. Unmatched junction bases numbered 8, after V lost 2 bases and J lost 7 bases. CDR3 length equals 15 residues. Germline V gives CDR1 DFQATT, CDR2 SNEGSKA (reference sequence). The CDR3 loop is CSARPWTGEIEKLFF. CDR3 nucleotide sequence: TGCAGTGCTAGACCCTGGACAGGGGAGATTGAAAAACTGTTTTTT.

In its sample, this clonotype was seen many times. V is TRBV7-8 and J is TRBJ2-2; D might be TRBD1 (6 bases). Looked up from germline, CDR1 is SGHVS and CDR2 is FQNEAQ. The CDR3 runs to 15 residues. V was pared by 5 bases and J by 1 base, with 11 bases between. The CDR3 sequence: CASSQMTGNTGELFF. As DNA, the CDR3 is TGTGCCAGCAGCCAAATGACAGGGAACACCGGGGAGCTGTTTTTT. Full variable domain (remainder filled in from reference TRBV7-8 and TRBJ2-2): GAGVSQSPRYKVAKRGQDVALRCDPISGHVSLFWYQQALGQGPEFLTYFQNEAQLDKSGLPSDRFFAERPEGSVSTLKIQRTQQEDSAVYLCASSQMTGNTGELFFGEGSRLTVL.

This clonotype was detected many times. The chain links TRBV5-1 to TRBJ2-7; 10 bases are shared with TRBD1. V lost 2 bases, J lost 5 bases, and 10 bases stayed unmatched. CDR3 length: 16 residues. CDR1 is SGHRS, CDR2 YFSETQ, per germline. The CDR3, as DNA: TGCGCCAGCAGCTTCGGGAGCCGGGACAGGGGCCACGAGCAGTACTTC. Its translation: CASSFGSRDRGHEQYF.

The chain couples TRBV4-2 to TRBJ2-3, with D perhaps matching TRBD1 or TRBD2 (7 bases each). Germline CDR1 and CDR2: LGHNA and YNFKEQ. V lost 4 bases and J lost 0, with 32 bases in between. The CDR3 totals 22 residues. CDR3 region: CASSPLAGPMGGTATSTDTQYF. The CDR3 nucleotides are TGTGCCAGCAGCCCTTTAGCCGGCCCCATGGGAGGGACAGCCACTAGCACAGATACGCAGTATTTT.

This clonotype has at least ten counts. The chain recombines TRBV3-1 with TRBJ2-2, with D perhaps being TRBD1 or TRBD2 (5 bases each). CDR1 LGHDT and CDR2 YNNKEL come from the germline V gene (reference sequence). This CDR3 contains 15 residues. The V end lost 4 bases, the J end lost 4 bases, and 13 bases lay between the germline ends. CDR3 DNA: TGTGCCAGCAGCCTCAACTGGGACCGCACCGGGGAGCTGTTTTTT. Amino acids: CASSLNWDRTGELFF.

This chain connects TRBV5-4 to TRBJ2-7; 14 bases align to TRBD2. CDR1 is SGHNT, CDR2 YYREEE, per germline (reference sequence). This CDR3 has 17 residues. Trimming cost V 4 bases and J 2 bases; bases outside gene matches: 8. This CDR3 reads CASSLYRLAGGPYEQYF. For the CDR3, the DNA is TGTGCCAGCAGCCTGTATAGACTAGCGGGAGGGCCCTACGAGCAGTACTTC.

This clonotype was detected many times. This chain links TRBV12-3 or TRBV12-4 with TRBJ1-2; D is unresolved. The CDR3 is 12 residues long. V was cut by 1 base and J by 8 bases, with 8 bases left in between. For the CDR3, the DNA is TGTGCCAGCAGTTTAGGGTTGGTGGGCTACACCTTC. It codes for CASSLGLVGYTF.

Concerning this clonotype itself: With a much larger clone just one base away, this may be a read error. This rearrangement joins TRBV28 to TRBJ2-1; unclear D gene. Trimming stripped 3 bases from V and 9 bases from J, with 12 bases between. Germline assignment: CDR1 MDHEN and CDR2 SYDVKM. The CDR3 totals 13 residues. The CDR3 loop is CASSFPNHTEQFF. In nucleotides, the CDR3 is TGTGCCAGCAGTTTCCCTAATCACACTGAGCAGTTCTTC.

At least ten counts were recorded for this clonotype. The CDR3: CASQFQGTTEAFF. Here the CDR3 DNA reads TGTGCCAGCCAGTTTCAAGGGACGACTGAAGCTTTCTTT. The V gene is TRBV27, the J gene TRBJ1-1; tentatively, D is TRBD1 (5 bases). V was clipped by 8 bases and J by 5 bases, with 15 bases between them. This CDR3 comprises 13 residues. Germline V gene lookup returns CDR1 MNHEY and CDR2 SMNVEV (reference sequence).

A few counts support this clonotype. V is TRBV5-1 and J is TRBJ2-1, with 12 nucleotides matching TRBD2. Germline V gene lookup returns CDR1 SGHRS and CDR2 YFSETQ. The CDR3 has 16 amino acids. The junction had 6 bases not matched to a gene; V was cut back by 4 bases and J by 4 bases. The CDR3: CASSNSGTSGYNEQFF. The CDR3, as DNA: TGCGCCAGCAGCAACTCCGGGACTAGCGGGTACAATGAGCAGTTCTTC. Variable domain in full (rest from reference TRBV5-1 and TRBJ2-1): KAGVTQTPRYLIKTRGQQVTLSCSPISGHRSVSWYQQTPGQGLQFLFEYFSETQRNKGNFPGRFSGRQFSNSRSEMNVSTLELGDSALYLCASSNSGTSGYNEQFFGPGTRLTVL.

A few counts support this clonotype. CDR3 sequence (DNA): TGTGCCAGCAGCGCGCGGACAGGGGGCAGGACTGAAGCTTTCTTT. It is translated as CASSARTGGRTEAFF. The chain links TRBV11-2 to TRBJ1-1; 11 bases map to TRBD1. This CDR3 has 15 residues. CDR1 and CDR2 (germline): SGHAT, FQNNGV. Germline trimming cut 5 bases from V and 5 bases from J; bases unmatched to any gene: 7.

Ten or more counts support this clonotype. The chain combines TRBV5-1 with TRBJ2-4; D unresolved. This CDR3 has 16 residues. The V gene lost 1 base and the J gene lost 0 bases, with 11 bases spanning the gap. Germline V gives CDR1 SGHRS, CDR2 YFSETQ. CDR3 loop: CASSLSGPQAKNIQYF. CDR3 sequence (DNA): TGCGCCAGCAGCTTGTCAGGTCCACAAGCCAAAAACATTCAGTACTTC.

This clonotype was recorded at least ten times. The chain has TRBV9 and TRBJ1-4, with 8 nucleotides matching TRBD1. V dropped 5 bases and J dropped 2; count of bases not matched to a gene: 8. Germline values: CDR1 SGDLS, CDR2 YYNGEE. This CDR3 contains 16 residues. CDR3 coding DNA: TGTGCCAGCAGATCAGACAGGGGCGGTACTAATGAAAAACTGTTTTTT. It translates to CASRSDRGGTNEKLFF.

In its sample, this clonotype was seen many times. The J gene is TRBJ1-3, the V gene TRBV12-3 or TRBV12-4; D ambiguous. Between the trimmed V and J ends, which lost 6 bases and 2 bases, there was a span of 17 bases. The CDR3 has 16 residues. The CDR3 DNA is TGTGCCAGCAGCCCGGCCCAGTCTGTCGCTGGAAACACCATATATTTT. Translating it yields CASSPAQSVAGNTIYF.

This chain joins TRBV20-1 and TRBJ1-5; TRBD1 might be the D (5 bases). Trimming stripped 6 bases from V and 6 bases from J, with 21 bases between. The germline V gene encodes CDR1 DFQATT and CDR2 SNEGSKA (reference sequence). The CDR3 length is 15 residues. Written as DNA, the CDR3 is TGCAGTGCCACGTACGACCTCGGGGGGACTCAGCCCCAGCATTTT. Its translation: CSATYDLGGTQPQHF.

This clonotype was seen more than once but under ten times. This chain connects TRBV6-5 to TRBJ2-2; 12 bases map to TRBD2. V lost 6 bases, J lost 5 bases, and 10 bases stayed unmatched. There are 17 residues in the CDR3. In germline, CDR1 is MNHEY, CDR2 SVGAGI. This chain's CDR3 is CASRISSGRAGTGELFF. CDR3 coding DNA: TGTGCCAGCAGGATTTCTAGCGGGAGGGCAGGTACCGGGGAGCTGTTTTTT.

This clonotype occurred a few times. The rearrangement links TRBV12-3 or TRBV12-4 to TRBJ2-2, with 8 bases aligning to TRBD2. CDR3 size: 15 residues. After removal of 6 bases from V and 0 bases from J, the junction contained 3 bases not matched to a gene. The DNA for the CDR3 is TGTGCCAGCAGATTGGGACTAGCGAACACCGGGGAGCTGTTTTTT. It is translated as CASRLGLANTGELFF.